This T cell receptor (beta chain) comes out of a study of vaccination and CD4 T cells after COVID-19. The sample's treatment: approximately 11-day PBMC culture with coronavirus spike peptide pools or control peptides (ViraFEST assay). CDR1 is MRHNA, CDR2 SNTAGT, per germline. This CDR3 region has 15 residues. Germline trimming cut 5 bases from V and 5 bases from J; bases unmatched to any gene: 7. The Oncomine TCR Beta short-read assay was applied to DNA of cultured CD4+ T cells. TCRdb passed the PCR reads through MiXCR, listing each CDR3 protein once. The sample lists tens of thousands of distinct CDR3 sequences; over 35% were seen once. Only a few counts were recorded for this clonotype. Its antigen is currently unknown.

The sequence was obtained from a human donor who received a COVID-19 vaccine. The sequenced sample was CD4+ T cells from blood, cultured in vitro, obtained before SARS-CoV-2 vaccination. The V gene is TRBV6-4, the J gene TRBJ2-7; 12 bases match TRBD2. CDR3 in amino acids: CASSRGLAGINEQYF. The CDR3 DNA sequence: TGTGCCAGCAGTCGCGGACTAGCGGGGATAAACGAGCAGTACTTC.